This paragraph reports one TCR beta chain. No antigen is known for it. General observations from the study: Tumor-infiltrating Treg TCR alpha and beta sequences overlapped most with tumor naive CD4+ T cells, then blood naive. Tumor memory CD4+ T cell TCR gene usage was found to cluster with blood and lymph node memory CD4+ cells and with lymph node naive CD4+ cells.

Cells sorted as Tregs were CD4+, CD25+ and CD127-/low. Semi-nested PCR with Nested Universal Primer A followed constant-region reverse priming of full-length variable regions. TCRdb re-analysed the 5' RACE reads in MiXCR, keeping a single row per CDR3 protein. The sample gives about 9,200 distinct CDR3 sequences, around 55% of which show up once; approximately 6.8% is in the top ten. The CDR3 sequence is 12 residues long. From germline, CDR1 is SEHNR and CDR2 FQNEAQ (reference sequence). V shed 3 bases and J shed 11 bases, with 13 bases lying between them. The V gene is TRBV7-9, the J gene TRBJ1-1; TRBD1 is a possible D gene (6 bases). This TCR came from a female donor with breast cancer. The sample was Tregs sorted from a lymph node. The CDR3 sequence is CASSLLQGLAFF. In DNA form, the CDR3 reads TGTGCCAGCAGCTTGCTTCAGGGGCTGGCTTTCTTT.